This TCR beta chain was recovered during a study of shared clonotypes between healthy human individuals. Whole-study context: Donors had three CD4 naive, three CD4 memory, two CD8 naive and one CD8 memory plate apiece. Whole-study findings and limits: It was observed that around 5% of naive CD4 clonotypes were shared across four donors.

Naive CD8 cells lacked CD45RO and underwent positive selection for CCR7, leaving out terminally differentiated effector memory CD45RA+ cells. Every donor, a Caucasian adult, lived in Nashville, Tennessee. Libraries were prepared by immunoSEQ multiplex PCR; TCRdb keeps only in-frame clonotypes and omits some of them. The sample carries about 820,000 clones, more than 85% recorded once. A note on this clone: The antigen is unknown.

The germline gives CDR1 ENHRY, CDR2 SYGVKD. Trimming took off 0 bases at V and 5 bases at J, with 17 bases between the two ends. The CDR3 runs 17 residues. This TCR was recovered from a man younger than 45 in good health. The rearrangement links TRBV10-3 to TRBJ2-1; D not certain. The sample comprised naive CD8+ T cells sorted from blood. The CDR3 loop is CAISESVPTSSHNEQFF. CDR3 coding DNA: TGTGCCATCAGTGAGTCGGTCCCCACATCTTCCCACAATGAGCAGTTCTTC.